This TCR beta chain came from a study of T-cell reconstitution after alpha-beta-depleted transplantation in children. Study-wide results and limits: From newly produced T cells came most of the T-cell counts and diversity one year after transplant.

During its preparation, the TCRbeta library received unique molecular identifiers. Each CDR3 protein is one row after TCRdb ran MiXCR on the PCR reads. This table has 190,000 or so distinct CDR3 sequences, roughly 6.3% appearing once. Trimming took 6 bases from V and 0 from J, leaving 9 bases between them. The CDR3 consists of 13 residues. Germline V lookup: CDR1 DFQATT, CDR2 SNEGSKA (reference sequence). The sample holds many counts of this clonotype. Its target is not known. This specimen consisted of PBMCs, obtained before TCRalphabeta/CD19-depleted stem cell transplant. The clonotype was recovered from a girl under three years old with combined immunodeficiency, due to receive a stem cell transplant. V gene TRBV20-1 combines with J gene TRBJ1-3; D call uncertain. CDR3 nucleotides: TGCAGTGCCCGCGGGAGCTCTGGAAACACCATATATTTT. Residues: CSARGSSGNTIYF.